The 23 T cell receptor beta chains listed next were all sequenced from one sample in a study of control samples from healthy donors and cancer patients (dated by TCRdb to about 2020). The library was generated by the immunoSEQ multiplex PCR assay. In its TCRdb copy, this immuneACCESS table keeps in-frame sequences only and misses some clones. Where compared with another copy, unresolved V genes explain less than half of these, and the others have no known cause. Recorded for this sample are 400,000 to 500,000 clones; around 90% of them occurred a single time. The ten largest make up around 6.4% of the sample. The sequencing sample was made of PBMCs. Source of these receptors: a man in his forties with head and neck cancer.

The V and J genes are TRBV29-1 and TRBJ2-7, with D possibly being TRBD2 (6 bases). Germline-derived CDR1 and CDR2 are SQVTM and ANQGSEA. This CDR3 spans 12 amino acids. V was trimmed by 1 base and J by 3 bases, leaving 7 bases between them. The CDR3 bases are TGCAGCGTTGAAGGCGGGGACTACGAGCAGTACTTC. This codes for CSVEGGDYEQYF.

The J gene is TRBJ1-1, the V gene TRBV5-1; tentative D call: TRBD1 (6 bases). In germline, CDR1 is SGHRS, CDR2 YFSETQ. This CDR3 has 11 residues. Trimming left V 6 bases short and J 10 bases short, with 13 bases between. CDR3 region: CASKSGTRAFF. DNA of the CDR3: TGCGCCAGCAAATCCGGGACACGAGCTTTCTTT.

The chain recombines TRBV2 with TRBJ1-5, with TRBD1 matching 7 bases. J lost 4 bases, V lost 4 bases, and 4 bases had no gene match. Looked up from germline, CDR1 is SNHLY and CDR2 is FYNNEI. This CDR3 region has 14 residues. CDR3 in DNA: TGTGCCAGCAGTGGACAGGGTACGAATCAGCCCCAGCATTTT. Translated, it gives CASSGQGTNQPQHF.

The chain combines TRBV7-2 with TRBJ2-3, with D perhaps TRBD2 (5 bases). CDR3 length: 15 amino acids. V was cut by 4 bases and J by 2 bases, with 13 bases left in between. The germline V gene encodes CDR1 SGHTA and CDR2 FQGNSA. CDR3 coding DNA: TGTGCCAGCAGCTCCGACGGGGTTTTCACAGATACGCAGTATTTT. This gives the protein CASSSDGVFTDTQYF.

The gene calls are TRBV5-4 and TRBJ2-1; TRBD1 agrees at 7 bases. CDR1 is SGHNT, CDR2 YYREEE, per germline (reference sequence). J lost 10 bases, V lost 0 bases, and 10 bases had no gene match. The CDR3 length is 15 residues. The CDR3, as DNA: TGTGCCAGCAGCTTGGTCGGCAGGGGGTCTTGGGAGCAGTTCTTC. Translating gives CASSLVGRGSWEQFF.

The chain joins TRBV6-5 to TRBJ2-7; TRBD2 matches at 10 bases. CDR3 length: 15 amino acids. Germline V gives CDR1 MNHEY, CDR2 SVGAGI. Trimming took 0 bases from V and 3 from J; bases not matched to a gene: 2. This CDR3 is CASSYSPSGSYEQYF. The DNA of the CDR3 is TGTGCCAGCAGTTACTCCCCTAGCGGGAGCTACGAGCAGTACTTC.

This chain joins TRBV27 and TRBJ2-3; 10 bases agree with TRBD1. The CDR3 runs 17 residues. J gave up 1 base and V 5 bases, and 9 bases lay outside the gene matches. Germline CDR1 reads MNHEY; CDR2 reads SMNVEV (reference sequence). The CDR3 DNA follows: TGTGCCAGCAGTATCCCGTCGGACAGGGGGGGCACAGATACGCAGTATTTT. This sequence encodes CASSIPSDRGGTDTQYF.

As concerns this clone: Other DNA variants within this sample encode the same CDR3. The J gene is TRBJ2-7, the V gene TRBV9, with 11 positions matching TRBD2. V lost 4 bases, J lost 1 base, and 4 bases stayed unmatched. Germline loops: CDR1 SGDLS, CDR2 YYNGEE. This CDR3 spans 15 amino acids. The CDR3: CASSPRTSGSYEQYF. CDR3 nucleotide sequence: TGTGCCAGCAGCCCCCGGACTAGCGGGTCCTACGAGCAGTACTTC.

V gene TRBV4-2 combines with J gene TRBJ1-1, with D tentatively TRBD1 (6 bases). With 6 bases removed from V and 3 bases from J, the gap between germline ends came to 14 bases. The germline V gene encodes CDR1 LGHNA and CDR2 YNFKEQ. The CDR3 covers 14 residues. The chain's CDR3 is CASRAAGADTEAFF. CDR3 sequence (DNA): TGTGCCAGCAGGGCGGCGGGGGCGGACACTGAAGCTTTCTTT.

This rearrangement joins TRBV5-4 to TRBJ2-5; 12 nucleotides align to TRBD1. Germline loops: CDR1 SGHNT, CDR2 YYREEE (reference sequence). This CDR3 region has 16 residues. J was trimmed by 3 bases and V by 4 bases; bases with no gene match: 7. The CDR3 is CASSPLGQGAKETQYF. DNA for the CDR3: TGTGCCAGCAGCCCCCTGGGACAGGGGGCGAAAGAGACCCAGTACTTC.

Regarding this clone: The identical CDR3 is also encoded by other nucleotide sequences in the sample. The rearrangement joins TRBV7-2 to TRBJ1-5; 7 nucleotides line up with TRBD1. V dropped 1 base and J dropped 0; count of bases not matched to a gene: 0. The CDR3 sequence is 15 residues long. Per the germline V gene, CDR1 is SGHTA and CDR2 is FQGNSA. CDR3 DNA: TGTGCCAGCAGCTTAGGGGACAGTAGCAATCAGCCCCAGCATTTT. Its protein product is CASSLGDSSNQPQHF. The full variable domain, completed using reference TRBV7-2 and TRBJ1-5, is GAGVSQSPSNKVTEKGKDVELRCDPISGHTALYWYRQSLGQGLEFLIYFQGNSAPDKSGLPSDRFSAERTGGSVSTLTIQRTQQEDSAVYLCASSLGDSSNQPQHFGDGTRLSIL.

This clone has a single count. The chain carries TRBV13 and TRBJ2-3; 7 nucleotides match TRBD2. The CDR3 spans 16 residues. The junction had 10 bases not matched to a gene; V was cut back by 6 bases and J by 1 base. In germline, CDR1 is PRHDT, CDR2 FYEKMQ (reference sequence). In DNA form, the CDR3 reads TGTGCCAGCAGTTCTAATCTGGGGAGGGGCACAGATACGCAGTATTTT. Protein: CASSSNLGRGTDTQYF. Supplemented by reference TRBV13 and TRBJ2-3, the full variable domain reads AAGVIQSPRHLIKEKRETATLKCYPIPRHDTVYWYQQGPGQDPQFLISFYEKMQSDKGSIPDRFSAQQFSDYHSELNMSSLELGDSALYFCASSSNLGRGTDTQYFGPGTRLTVL.

This chain joins TRBV19 and TRBJ2-1, with 11 bases fitting TRBD2. CDR1 is LNHDA and CDR2 is SQIVND in the germline V gene (reference sequence). The CDR3 is 16 residues long. J lost 8 bases, V lost 9 bases, and 15 bases had no gene match. CDR3 DNA: TGTGCCAGCCGCACTAGCGGGAGTAACGGGGGGGATGAGCAGTTCTTC. Its translation is CASRTSGSNGGDEQFF.

The chain is built from TRBV6-2 or TRBV6-3 and TRBJ2-4, with D unresolved. This CDR3 is built from 15 residues. V lost 0 bases and J 3 bases, leaving 9 bases between the germline ends. Germline V lookup: CDR1 MNHEY, CDR2 SVGEGT. The CDR3 protein is CASSYSGEIKNIQYF. The CDR3 DNA reads TGTGCCAGCAGTTACTCCGGAGAAATCAAAAACATTCAGTACTTC.

The chain recombines TRBV7-2 with TRBJ1-5; D unresolved. The CDR3 runs 13 residues. Trimming shortened V by 1 base and J by 7 bases, and 8 bases separated the two germline ends. CDR1 SGHTA and CDR2 FQGNSA come from the germline V gene. CDR3 sequence: CASSLDSAQPQHF. For the CDR3, the DNA is TGTGCCAGCAGCTTAGATAGTGCCCAGCCCCAGCATTTT.

V is TRBV30 and J is TRBJ2-7, with D perhaps assigned TRBD1 or TRBD2 (5 bases each). Germline CDR1 reads GTSNPN; CDR2 reads SVGIG (reference sequence). The CDR3 sequence is 13 residues long. The germline V and J ends were trimmed by 3 bases and 5 bases, with 14 bases remaining between them. In nucleotides, the CDR3 is TGTGCCTGGAGGGCAGGGAACGGGAACGAGCAGTACTTC. Translating gives CAWRAGNGNEQYF.

This rearrangement joins TRBV29-1 to TRBJ1-1, with D possibly being TRBD1 (5 bases). V gave up 6 bases and J gave up 1 base, with 12 bases separating them. Germline V gene sequence: CDR1 SQVTM, CDR2 ANQGSEA. The CDR3 extends over 13 amino acids. The CDR3 here is CSVQLGGNTEAFF. The CDR3 DNA sequence: TGCAGCGTCCAATTGGGGGGGAACACTGAAGCTTTCTTT.

This chain joins TRBV10-1 and TRBJ2-7, with 9 bases fitting TRBD2. Germline values: CDR1 WNHNN, CDR2 SYGVQD (reference sequence). The CDR3 covers 15 residues. J lost 3 bases, V lost 3 bases, and 6 bases had no gene match. This CDR3 reads CASSESSGDSYEQYF. The CDR3 DNA follows: TGCGCCAGCAGTGAATCTAGCGGGGATAGCTACGAGCAGTACTTC.

This clone was counted between two and nine times. The CDR3: CASSYDSTEAFF. The CDR3 bases are TGTGCCAGCAGTTACGACAGCACTGAAGCTTTCTTT. The rearrangement uses TRBV6-5 and TRBJ1-1; TRBD1 might be the D (5 bases). V lost 2 bases, J lost 4 bases, and 5 bases lay in between. Germline V lookup: CDR1 MNHEY, CDR2 SVGAGI. The CDR3 loop spans 12 amino acids.

This clone has just one count. V gene TRBV5-3 combines with J gene TRBJ1-5; D might be TRBD1 (5 bases). TRBV5-3 is placed among ORFs of uncertain function. V lost 7 bases and J 4 bases, leaving 9 bases between the germline ends. There are 12 residues in the CDR3. CDR3 DNA: TGTGCCAGATTGGGGGATAATCAGCCCCAGCATTTT. It is translated as CARLGDNQPQHF.

This clone was observed a handful of times. The rearrangement uses TRBV5-1 and TRBJ1-2; 10 bases line up with TRBD1. CDR3 length: 14 residues. Germline V gene data show CDR1 as SGHRS and CDR2 as YFSETQ. The V and J ends lost 4 bases and 5 bases, in that order; junction bases with no gene match: 5. CDR3 sequence reads: CASSTGQGVYGYTF. The CDR3 nucleotides read TGCGCCAGCAGCACTGGACAGGGGGTTTATGGCTACACCTTC.

The chain joins TRBV5-1 to TRBJ1-5; possible D gene TRBD1, 6 bases. Trimming took 1 base from V and 6 from J, leaving 11 bases between them. CDR3 length: 14 amino acids. Germline V gene data show CDR1 as SGHRS and CDR2 as YFSETQ. The chain's CDR3 is CASSLSGGSQPQHF. For the CDR3, the DNA is TGCGCCAGCAGCTTGTCTGGGGGCAGTCAGCCCCAGCATTTT.

The chain is built from TRBV10-2 and TRBJ2-7; D is perhaps TRBD2 (6 bases). Germline values: CDR1 WSHSY, CDR2 SAAADI. This CDR3 has 15 residues. The ends were cut back, 1 base at V and 5 bases at J, with 15 bases in the middle. The CDR3 DNA sequence: TGCGCCAGCAGTGAGTACGGGGTGGAGGGGAACGAGCAGTACTTC. This translates into CASSEYGVEGNEQYF.